This T cell receptor beta chain emerged from a study of T cell repertoires in cytomegalovirus infection. Study summary: TCR beta signatures that were public indicated CMV infection and matching HLA type.

This clonotype was observed at least ten times. TCRdb recomputed calls from the reads with MiXCR, one row per CDR3 protein. The repertoire has over 150,000 distinct CDR3 sequences, under 25% of them found once; the top ten carry about 2.9%. Germline V gene lookup returns CDR1 SGHTA and CDR2 FQGNSA. Trimming at V came to 5 bases and at J to 5 bases, leaving 9 bases not matched to a gene. CDR3 size: 14 residues. This TCR was recovered from a human donor in good health (CMV status not recorded). Some clones in this sample may be carry-over from other donors' samples. V and J are TRBV7-2 and TRBJ2-7, with 7 positions matching TRBD2. The specimen sequenced was PBMCs. CDR3 DNA: TGTGCCAGCAGCGGGGCGGGAGTTTCCCACGAGCAGTACTTC. Its protein is CASSGAGVSHEQYF.